This T cell receptor beta chain was sequenced during a study of Graves' ophthalmopathy and Graves' hyperthyroidism. General study findings and limits: Also, most clonotypes expanded in the thyroid above 0.001 frequency appeared in blood.

Turning to this clonotype: Its antigen is as yet unknown.

Transcripts of RNA were the source for amplifying TCR beta CDR3 regions. Investigators did first-round RT-PCR with HTBI primers, then second-round multiplex PCR. TCRdb passed the multiplex PCR reads through MiXCR, listing each CDR3 protein once. The table has under 800,000 distinct CDR3 sequences, 22% seen once; the top ten hold 7.1%. Out of about 9.3 ml of fresh peripheral blood, PBMCs were obtained. CDR1 DFQATT and CDR2 SNEGSKA come from the germline V gene (reference sequence). The CDR3 is 15 residues long. J was trimmed by 7 bases and V by 1 base; bases with no gene match: 8. The chain recombines TRBV20-1 with TRBJ2-2; TRBD2 agrees at 8 bases. The source material was peripheral blood. The source is a young woman with stable Graves' hyperthyroidism. Some clones in this sample may be carry-over from other donors' samples. The CDR3 sequence: CSARVGGGTHGELFF. For the CDR3, the DNA is TGCAGTGCTAGAGTCGGGGGGGGGACTCACGGGGAGCTGTTTTTT.